These T cell receptor beta chains were read from a single sample in a study of T cells after posttransplantation cyclophosphamide. Clones were read by immunoSEQ multiplex PCR, and TCRdb kept only the in-frame ones, dropping some. The sample yields 45,000 to 65,000 clones, 85% to 95% seen once. Sequenced material: PBMCs. These receptors all stem from a woman younger than 45 in good health and a related stem cell transplant donor. Each CDR3 is given with its conserved first and last residue. The D gene is left open where the match is weak. Size tells how often a clone was seen (once, few, many) or the class of an expanded clone, and some rows leave it out.

TRBJ1-1	.	TRBD1	TRBV5-4	TGTGCCAGCAGCCAGGGACAGCCTTCGAACACTGAAGCTTTCTTT	CASSQGQPSNTEAFF
TRBJ1-5	.	.	TRBV6-1	TGTGCCAGCAGTACCGGTACCCTTACCAATCAGCCCCAGCATTTT	CASSTGTLTNQPQHF
TRBJ1-2	.	TRBD1	TRBV28	TGTGCCAGCAGTTCCGGGACAGGGGCATTTTCCTATGGCTACACCTTC	CASSSGTGAFSYGYTF
TRBJ2-3	once	TRBD2	TRBV30	TGTGCCTGGAGTGTAGCGGGGGGGCCTTTAGATACGCAGTATTTT	CAWSVAGGPLDTQYF
TRBJ2-7	few	.	TRBV5-8	TGTGCCAGCAGAGAACAGCAGGGCTCCTACGAGCAGTACTTC	CASREQQGSYEQYF
TRBJ1-5	.	TRBD1	TRBV18	TGTGCCAGCTCCATCGACAGGGGAGATCAGCCCCAGCATTTT	CASSIDRGDQPQHF
TRBJ1-2	.	.	TRBV27	TGTGCCAGCAGTGACCCCGGTACGGAGGCCTTCTATGGCTACACCTTC	CASSDPGTEAFYGYTF
TRBJ2-2	.	TRBD2	TRBV5-6	TGTGCCAGCAGCCCCCTCTGGAGCGGGGGGGCCTCCGGGGAGCTGTTTTTT	CASSPLWSGGASGELFF
TRBJ2-5	.	TRBD2	TRBV11-2	TGTGCCAGCAGCATATCTAGCGGGGGGGCTCAGGAGACCCAGTACTTC	CASSISSGGAQETQYF
TRBJ2-3	.	.	TRBV11-2	TGTGCCAGCAGCTTAGTTGGGGGGTTGAGCACAGATACGCAGTATTTT	CASSLVGGLSTDTQYF
TRBJ1-1	.	.	TRBV29-1	TGCAGCGTCACGAGCGGGAACTCGAACACTGAAGCTTTCTTT	CSVTSGNSNTEAFF
TRBJ2-2	.	TRBD1	TRBV9	TGTGCCAGCAGCGTAGTAGGGGGCCCCGGGGAGCTGTTTTTT	CASSVVGGPGELFF
TRBJ2-5	once	.	TRBV10-2	TGCGCCAGCATGGACCCCTATCGACGGGATGCGGGCGAGACCCAGTACTTC	CASMDPYRRDAGETQYF
TRBJ1-1	.	.	TRBV7-3	TGTGCCAGCAGCGAACAGGGGAACACTGAAGCTTTCTTT	CASSEQGNTEAFF
TRBJ1-2	.	TRBD1	TRBV18	TGTGCCAGCTCACCGACAGGGATTCCCAACTATGGCTACACCTTC	CASSPTGIPNYGYTF
TRBJ1-5	.	.	TRBV6-5	TGTGCCAGCAGTTACGGCGGGGCGGATAATCAGCCCCAGCATTTT	CASSYGGADNQPQHF
TRBJ1-1	.	.	TRBV12-5	TGTGCTAGTGGTTTGGTACGGGAGAGCTACACTGAAGCTTTCTTT	CASGLVRESYTEAFF
TRBJ1-1	.	TRBD1	TRBV27	TGTGCCAGCAGTTTGAACAGGGGGAACACTGAAGCTTTCTTT	CASSLNRGNTEAFF